What follows are 22 T cell receptor beta chains derived from one specimen sequenced in a study of technical replicates of blood from a few donors. Profiled with immunoSEQ multiplex PCR; TCRdb holds only in-frame clones, not every one. The sample holds 67,000 or so clones; less than 97% are singletons and the top ten take roughly 0.24%. Material for sequencing was T cells isolated from PBMCs. The receptors were gathered from a human donor in good health.

This clone is a singleton in its sample. This rearrangement joins TRBV4-1 to TRBJ2-1, with TRBD2 matching 15 bases. Trimming at V came to 3 bases and at J to 9 bases, leaving 12 bases not matched to a gene. The CDR3 runs to 18 residues. The V gene's germline CDR1 is MGHRA and CDR2 YSYEKL. The CDR3 reads CASSQRTSGRASHTEQFF. The DNA of the CDR3 is TGCGCCAGCAGCCAGCGGACTAGCGGGAGGGCCAGTCATACTGAGCAGTTCTTC.

The gene calls are TRBV5-6 and TRBJ1-1; D call uncertain. With 0 bases removed from V and 4 bases from J, the gap between germline ends came to 10 bases. Germline values: CDR1 SGHDT, CDR2 YYEEEE. This CDR3 has 14 amino acids. CDR3: CASSLAGRITEAFF. The CDR3 bases are TGTGCCAGCAGCTTGGCTGGCAGGATCACTGAAGCTTTCTTT. Using reference TRBV5-6 and TRBJ1-1 for the parts outside the CDR3, the full variable domain is DAGVTQSPTHLIKTRGQQVTLRCSPKSGHDTVSWYQQALGQGPQFIFQYYEEEERQRGNFPDRFSGHQFPNYSSELNVNALLLGDSALYLCASSLAGRITEAFFGQGTRLTVV.

This clone appeared once. V and J are TRBV5-1 and TRBJ2-5; the match to TRBD1 covers 11 bases. The V and J ends lost 0 bases and 5 bases, in that order; junction bases with no gene match: 3. The CDR3 totals 15 residues. The V gene's germline CDR1 is SGHRS and CDR2 YFSETQ. The CDR3 coding sequence is TGCGCCAGCAGCTTGGGGGACAGGGGGTATGAGACCCAGTACTTC. As protein: CASSLGDRGYETQYF.

V gene TRBV19 combines with J gene TRBJ2-7, with TRBD2 matching 7 bases. Germline V gene lookup returns CDR1 LNHDA and CDR2 SQIVND (reference sequence). CDR3 length equals 15 residues. V gave up 3 bases and J gave up 0 bases; unmatched junction bases: 5. The CDR3 coding sequence is TGTGCCAGTAGTATGGTTGGCGGGAGCTCCTACGAGCAGTACTTC. This codes for CASSMVGGSSYEQYF.

The chain recombines TRBV6-5 with TRBJ1-2; D perhaps matches TRBD1 (6 bases). Germline CDR1 is MNHEY and CDR2 is SVGAGI. The CDR3 loop spans 13 amino acids. V gave up 5 bases and J gave up 6 bases, with 13 bases separating them. Written as DNA, the CDR3 is TGTGCCAGCAGTCTTAGACAGGCTAATGGCTACACCTTC. Its protein is CASSLRQANGYTF.

This sequence joins TRBV6-5 and TRBJ2-3; 10 bases line up with TRBD2. V lost 6 bases, J lost 0 bases, and 3 bases stayed unmatched. The germline V gene has CDR1 MNHEY and CDR2 SVGAGI. This CDR3 is 15 amino acids long. The CDR3 loop is CASSPAGGSTDTQYF. As DNA, the CDR3 is TGTGCCAGCAGCCCAGCGGGAGGGAGCACAGATACGCAGTATTTT.

The chain joins TRBV6-1 to TRBJ2-4; 7 nucleotides line up with TRBD1. V lost 8 bases to trimming and J lost 4 bases; unmatched junction nucleotides: 2. The CDR3 is 12 residues long. Germline-derived CDR1 and CDR2 are MNHNS and SASEGT. CDR3 sequence reads: CASEGQKNIQYF. CDR3 sequence (DNA): TGTGCCAGCGAGGGACAGAAAAACATTCAGTACTTC.

J is TRBJ2-7 and V is TRBV5-4; perhaps TRBD1 as D (6 bases). The V end was cut by 0 bases, the J end by 6 bases, with 10 bases between. Per germline, CDR1 SGHNT and CDR2 YYREEE (reference sequence). CDR3 length: 13 amino acids. The DNA of the CDR3 is TGTGCCAGCAGCTTGGGGGGGCCAGGCGAGCAGTACTTC. Its translation: CASSLGGPGEQYF. Filled out from reference TRBV5-4 and TRBJ2-7, the complete variable domain reads ETGVTQSPTHLIKTRGQQVTLRCSSQSGHNTVSWYQQALGQGPQFIFQYYREEENGRGNFPPRFSGLQFPNYSSELNVNALELDDSALYLCASSLGGPGEQYFGPGTRLTVT.

The chain links TRBV19 to TRBJ1-3; no clear D gene. Trimming pared 7 bases from V and 0 bases from J, leaving 19 bases between. Germline V gene lookup returns CDR1 LNHDA and CDR2 SQIVND (reference sequence). This CDR3 has 17 amino acids. CDR3 DNA: TGTGCCAGTAAGCGGTTTGGTCCTACGAGCTCTGGAAACACCATATATTTT. Encoded protein: CASKRFGPTSSGNTIYF. The full variable domain, in which reference TRBV19 and TRBJ1-3 provide the parts outside the CDR3, is DGGITQSPKYLFRKEGQNVTLSCEQNLNHDAMYWYRQDPGQGLRLIYYSQIVNDFQKGDIAEGYSVSREKKESFPLTVTSAQKNPTAFYLCASKRFGPTSSGNTIYFGEGSWLTVV.

This clone was recorded once. This chain uses TRBV28 with TRBJ1-4, with D possibly TRBD1 on 6 matching bases. V lost 5 bases, J lost 0 bases, and 13 bases lay in between. The CDR3 is made up of 16 amino acids. CDR1 MDHEN and CDR2 SYDVKM come from the germline V gene. The CDR3 loop reads CASSEYRAATNEKLFF. The CDR3 region has the DNA TGTGCCAGCAGTGAATACAGGGCTGCAACTAATGAAAAACTGTTTTTT.

This clone was recorded only once. The chain links TRBV28 to TRBJ2-7; unclear D gene. Germline assignment: CDR1 MDHEN and CDR2 SYDVKM. Trimming took 3 bases from V and 5 from J, leaving 8 bases between them. This CDR3 spans 12 amino acids. In DNA form, the CDR3 reads TGTGCCAGCAGTTTGGGCCTAAACGAGCAGTACTTC. This sequence encodes CASSLGLNEQYF.

This chain links TRBV5-1 with TRBJ2-5, with 9 bases fitting TRBD2. The ends lost 0 bases at V and 2 bases at J; junction bases unmatched: 11. Germline V CDR1 and CDR2: SGHRS, YFSETQ. This CDR3 has 18 residues. As DNA, the CDR3 is TGCGCCAGCAGCTTGGGTACTAGCGGGTCCGCTCTACAAGAGACCCAGTACTTC. Translated, it gives CASSLGTSGSALQETQYF.

This sequence joins TRBV5-1 and TRBJ2-5; the match to TRBD1 covers 10 bases. After removal of 5 bases from V and 5 bases from J, the junction contained 12 bases not matched to a gene. CDR3 length equals 16 residues. In germline, CDR1 is SGHRS, CDR2 YFSETQ. The CDR3 bases are TGCGCCAGCAGGCGGGGGACAGGGGCCCAAGGGGAGACCCAGTACTTC. Residues: CASRRGTGAQGETQYF.

This sequence joins TRBV30 and TRBJ2-4; 8 positions match TRBD1. Germline-derived CDR1 and CDR2 are GTSNPN and SVGIG (reference sequence). The V segment lost 0 bases and the J segment 15 bases; nucleotides outside the gene matches: 10. This CDR3 has 13 residues. As DNA, the CDR3 is TGTGCCTGGAGTGTATTCGGACAGGGTATGCGGTACTTC. It codes for CAWSVFGQGMRYF.

This chain links TRBV18 with TRBJ2-7; D not resolved. The CDR3 is 13 amino acids. Looked up from germline, CDR1 is KGHSH and CDR2 is LQKENI. Trimming took off 5 bases at V and 2 bases at J, with 10 bases between the two ends. In DNA form, the CDR3 reads TGTGCCAGCTCAGCCGACTTGACCTACGAGCAGTACTTC. Translation: CASSADLTYEQYF.

The V call is TRBV7-6, the J call TRBJ1-2, with D unclear. The CDR3 extends over 16 amino acids. V shed 0 bases and J shed 7 bases, with 18 bases lying between them. Germline assignment: CDR1 SGHVS and CDR2 FNYEAQ. CDR3 in DNA: TGTGCCAGCAGCTTAGCGTTAGCAGAGGGAGCGCGTGGCTACACCTTC. As protein: CASSLALAEGARGYTF.

This chain connects TRBV27 to TRBJ2-1, with D perhaps matching TRBD2 (5 bases). V lost 8 bases and J 9 bases, leaving 14 bases between the germline ends. The CDR3 sequence is 12 residues long. Germline V gene data show CDR1 as MNHEY and CDR2 as SMNVEV (reference sequence). The CDR3 sequence: CASRLRETEQFF. The CDR3 DNA reads TGTGCCAGCCGATTGAGGGAGACTGAGCAGTTCTTC.

V is TRBV10-1 and J is TRBJ2-7; a possible D gene is TRBD2 (5 bases). The CDR3 is made up of 13 amino acids. Germline CDR1 WNHNN, CDR2 SYGVQD (reference sequence). V gave up 2 bases and J gave up 3 bases, with 8 bases separating them. In DNA form, the CDR3 reads TGCGCCAGCAGTGAGAGACGGGACTACGAGCAGTACTTC. Protein product: CASSERRDYEQYF.

CDR3 protein: CASREQGTVNTEAFF. CDR3 nucleotide sequence: TGTGCCAGCAGAGAACAAGGGACTGTGAACACTGAAGCTTTCTTT. The chain carries TRBV2 and TRBJ1-1; TRBD1 might be the D (5 bases). The length of the CDR3 is 15 residues. V was trimmed by 6 bases and J by 0 bases, leaving 14 bases between them. The germline CDR1 and CDR2 sequences are SNHLY and FYNNEI.

J is TRBJ1-3 and V is TRBV11-2; TRBD1 matches 8 bases. The CDR3 length is 16 residues. The germline V gene has CDR1 SGHAT and CDR2 FQNNGV. Unmatched junction bases numbered 17, after V lost 4 bases and J lost 12 bases. CDR3 nucleotide sequence: TGTGCCAGCAGCTCGTCAATGGGACAGGCCCTGAGGGGCATATATTTT. This gives the protein CASSSSMGQALRGIYF.

V and J are TRBV7-6 and TRBJ2-7, with 7 nucleotides matching TRBD1. Per germline, CDR1 SGHVS and CDR2 FNYEAQ. With V trimmed by 5 bases and J by 3 bases, 4 bases remained unmatched. This CDR3 has 13 amino acids. CDR3 sequence: CASSVGTVYEQYF. DNA for the CDR3: TGTGCCAGCAGCGTCGGGACAGTCTACGAGCAGTACTTC.

V gene TRBV6-1 combines with J gene TRBJ2-2; no definite D call. CDR3 length: 14 residues. V lost 2 bases to trimming and J lost 6 bases, with 10 bases between them. Germline loops: CDR1 MNHNS, CDR2 SASEGT. The CDR3 protein is CASSEIPFAGELFF. The DNA of the CDR3 is TGTGCCAGCAGTGAAATCCCCTTCGCCGGGGAGCTGTTTTTT.